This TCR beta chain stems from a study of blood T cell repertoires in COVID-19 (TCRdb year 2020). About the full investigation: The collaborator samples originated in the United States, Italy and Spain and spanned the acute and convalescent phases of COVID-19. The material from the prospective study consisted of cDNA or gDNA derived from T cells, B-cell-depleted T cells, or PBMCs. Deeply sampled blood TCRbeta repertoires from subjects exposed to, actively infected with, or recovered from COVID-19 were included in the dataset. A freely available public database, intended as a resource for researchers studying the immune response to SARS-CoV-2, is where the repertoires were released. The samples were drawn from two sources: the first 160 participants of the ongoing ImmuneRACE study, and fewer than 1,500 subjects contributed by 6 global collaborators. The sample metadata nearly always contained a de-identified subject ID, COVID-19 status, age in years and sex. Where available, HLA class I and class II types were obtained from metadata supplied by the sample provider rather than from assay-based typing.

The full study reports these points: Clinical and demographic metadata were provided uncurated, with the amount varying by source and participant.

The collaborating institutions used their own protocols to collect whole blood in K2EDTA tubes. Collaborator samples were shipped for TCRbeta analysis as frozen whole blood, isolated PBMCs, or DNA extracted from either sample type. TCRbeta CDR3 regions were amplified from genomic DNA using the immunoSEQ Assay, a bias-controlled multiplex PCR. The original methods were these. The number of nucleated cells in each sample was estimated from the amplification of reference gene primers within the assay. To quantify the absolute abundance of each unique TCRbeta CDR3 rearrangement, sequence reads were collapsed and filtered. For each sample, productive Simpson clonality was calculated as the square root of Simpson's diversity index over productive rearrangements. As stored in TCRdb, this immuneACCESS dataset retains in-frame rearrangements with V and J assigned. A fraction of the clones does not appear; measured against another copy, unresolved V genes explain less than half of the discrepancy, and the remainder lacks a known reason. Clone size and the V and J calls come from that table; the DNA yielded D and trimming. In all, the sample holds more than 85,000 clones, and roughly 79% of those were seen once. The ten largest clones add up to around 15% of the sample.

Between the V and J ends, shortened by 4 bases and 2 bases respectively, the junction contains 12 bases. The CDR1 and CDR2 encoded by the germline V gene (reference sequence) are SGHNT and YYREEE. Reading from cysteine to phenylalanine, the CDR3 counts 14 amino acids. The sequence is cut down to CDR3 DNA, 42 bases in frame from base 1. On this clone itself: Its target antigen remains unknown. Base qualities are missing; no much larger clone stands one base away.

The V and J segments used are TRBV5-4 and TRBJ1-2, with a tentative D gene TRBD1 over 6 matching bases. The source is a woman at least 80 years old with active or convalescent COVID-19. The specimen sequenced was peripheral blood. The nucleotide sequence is TGTGCCAGCAGCGAGGGGACAACGAACTATGGCTACACCTTC. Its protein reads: CASSEGTTNYGYTF.